This TCR beta chain was profiled in a study of resident and recirculating memory T cells in vitiligo. Notes on the study in general: Clonality differed among vitiligo lesions, with no unique dominant clone.

Per germline, CDR1 LNHDA and CDR2 SQIVND (reference sequence). Trimming removed 7 bases from V and 4 bases from J, with 13 bases in between. The CDR3 sequence is 13 residues long. Remarks on this clone: Its antigen is unknown.

Here immunoSEQ multiplex PCR was the method, and the copy in TCRdb shows in-frame clones only, minus some. The repertoire holds 40,000 to 45,000 clones, with about nine tenths as singletons. Anyone treated within the previous three months was excluded. Sequencing was performed on blood. The chain joins TRBV19 to TRBJ1-1; D not certain. This TCR came from a male donor with vitiligo. DNA for the CDR3: TGTGCCAGTAAGAGATCTGCGAGCACTGAAGCTTTCTTT. It translates to CASKRSASTEAFF.